Below are 16 T cell receptor beta chains sequenced from a single sample in a study of cytomegalovirus exposure and HLA in healthy donors. PCR amplification relied on 60 Vbeta primers (plus 13 Jbeta primers). Assay: immunoSEQ multiplex PCR; the TCRdb copy retains only in-frame clones and omits some. The data show over 200,000 clones, with 70% to 90% seen just once and roughly 1.3% held by the top ten. Source material: PBMCs. Source of these receptors: a human donor in good health.

The chain carries TRBV10-3 and TRBJ1-1; 7 bases are a match to TRBD1. The germline V gene has CDR1 ENHRY and CDR2 SYGVKD. The ends lost 8 bases at V and 6 bases at J; junction bases unmatched: 6. This CDR3 is built from 12 residues. CDR3 protein: CAIRQGESEAFF. CDR3 coding DNA: TGTGCCATCCGGCAGGGGGAATCTGAAGCTTTCTTT.

V and J are TRBV2 and TRBJ2-7; the D is unclear. This CDR3 comprises 12 residues. V gave up 6 bases and J gave up 2 bases, with 8 bases separating them. CDR1 is SNHLY and CDR2 is FYNNEI in the germline V gene. The CDR3 reads CASRTDTYEQYF. The CDR3 DNA sequence: TGTGCCAGCAGGACCGACACCTACGAGCAGTACTTC. Looking up the rest from reference TRBV2 and TRBJ2-7 gives the full variable domain: EPEVTQTPSHQVTQMGQEVILRCVPISNHLYFYWYRQILGQKVEFLVSFYNNEISEKSEIFDDQFSVERPDGSNFTLKIRSTKLEDSAMYFCASRTDTYEQYFGPGTRLTVT.

This chain joins TRBV30 and TRBJ2-2, with TRBD2 as a possible D gene (6 bases). The CDR3 runs 16 residues. V shed 5 bases and J shed 4 bases, with 20 bases lying between them. The germline V gene encodes CDR1 GTSNPN and CDR2 SVGIG (reference sequence). The CDR3 loop reads CAWQIGGVSSTGELFF. CDR3 coding DNA: TGTGCCTGGCAAATTGGAGGGGTTAGCTCCACCGGGGAGCTGTTTTTT.

V usage is TRBV4-3 and J usage is TRBJ2-5; D unresolved. V gave up 0 bases and J gave up 9 bases, with 17 bases separating them. This CDR3 has 15 amino acids. CDR1 is LGHNA and CDR2 is YSLEER in the germline V gene. The DNA for the CDR3 is TGCGCCAGCAGCCAAGATCTTCAGCAGGCCCCGGCCCAGTACTTC. Amino acids: CASSQDLQQAPAQYF.

The V gene is TRBV5-1, the J gene TRBJ1-5, with a weak D call TRBD1 (5 bases). This CDR3 spans 15 amino acids. V dropped 4 bases and J dropped 6 bases, with 17 bases sitting between them. Germline CDR1 is SGHRS and CDR2 is YFSETQ. The CDR3 sequence: CASSQVSGPGQPQHF. CDR3 in DNA: TGCGCCAGCAGCCAAGTATCAGGGCCGGGTCAGCCCCAGCATTTT.

The V and J genes are TRBV5-1 and TRBJ1-1; the match to TRBD1 covers 8 bases. V lost 4 bases, J lost 1 base, and 3 bases stayed unmatched. CDR1 and CDR2 from the germline V gene are SGHRS and YFSETQ. The CDR3 has 14 amino acids. DNA of the CDR3: TGCGCCAGCAGCCAACAGGGGGGGAACACTGAAGCTTTCTTT. Translation gives CASSQQGGNTEAFF.

The chain is built from TRBV28 and TRBJ2-3; TRBD2 agrees at 9 bases. The germline gives CDR1 MDHEN, CDR2 SYDVKM. The trim removed 5 bases at V and 4 bases at J, leaving 10 bases unmatched. CDR3 size: 16 residues. For the CDR3, the DNA is TGTGCCAGCAGTCCCCCTCGCGGGAGGGCCGCAGATACGCAGTATTTT. As protein: CASSPPRGRAADTQYF.

The V call is TRBV15, the J call TRBJ2-5, with D uncertain. The germline V and J ends were trimmed by 0 bases and 5 bases, with 7 bases remaining between them. The CDR3 is made up of 13 amino acids. From germline, CDR1 is LNHNV and CDR2 YYDKDF (reference sequence). CDR3 sequence: CATSRDRVETQYF. In DNA form, the CDR3 reads TGTGCCACCAGCAGAGATCGGGTGGAGACCCAGTACTTC.

This chain uses TRBV4-1 with TRBJ1-2, with a weak D call TRBD1 (5 bases). The ends were cut back, 3 bases at V and 4 bases at J, with 15 bases in the middle. The germline gives CDR1 MGHRA, CDR2 YSYEKL. The length of the CDR3 is 15 residues. The CDR3 loop is CASSQNGLQAYGYTF. The DNA for the CDR3 is TGCGCCAGCAGCCAGAACGGGCTACAGGCCTATGGCTACACCTTC.

The rearrangement joins TRBV9 to TRBJ2-1, with TRBD2 identical over 10 bases. Trimming cost V 4 bases and J 2 bases; bases outside gene matches: 3. The CDR3 sequence is 15 residues long. Germline-derived CDR1 and CDR2 are SGDLS and YYNGEE. The CDR3 here is CASSLGLAAYNEQFF. In DNA form, the CDR3 reads TGTGCCAGCAGCCTTGGACTAGCGGCCTACAATGAGCAGTTCTTC.

The gene calls are TRBV2 and TRBJ2-7, with TRBD2 matching over 7 bases. The germline V gene encodes CDR1 SNHLY and CDR2 FYNNEI. Unmatched junction bases numbered 6, after V lost 5 bases and J lost 2 bases. CDR3 length equals 14 residues. The CDR3 loop is CASSLASGTYEQYF. DNA of the CDR3: TGTGCCAGCAGTCTGGCTAGCGGTACCTACGAGCAGTACTTC.

In its sample, this clone was seen once. The chain links TRBV13 to TRBJ2-3; a weak D match, TRBD1 (5 bases). Trimming took 2 bases from V and 1 from J, leaving 10 bases between them. The germline V gene encodes CDR1 PRHDT and CDR2 FYEKMQ (reference sequence). This CDR3 has 15 amino acids. The CDR3 is CASSLSGFRTDTQYF. The CDR3 DNA reads as TGTGCCAGCAGCTTATCAGGGTTTCGCACAGATACGCAGTATTTT.

V is TRBV28 and J is TRBJ1-5; 7 bases agree with TRBD1. Per the germline V gene, CDR1 is MDHEN and CDR2 is SYDVKM. The CDR3 loop spans 16 amino acids. With 5 bases clipped from V and 1 base from J, the junction kept 8 bases outside the gene matches. Written as DNA, the CDR3 is TGTGCCAGCAGTCAACACGCGGGACAGAGCAATCAGCCCCAGCATTTT. The encoded protein is CASSQHAGQSNQPQHF.

This sequence joins TRBV7-3 and TRBJ2-3; 12 bases align to TRBD2. V shed 5 bases and J 5 bases; nucleotides not matched to a gene: 5. In germline, CDR1 is SGHTA, CDR2 FQGTGA. The length of the CDR3 is 15 residues. The CDR3: CASSPLAGGGDTQYF. The CDR3 region has the DNA TGTGCCAGCAGCCCACTAGCGGGGGGCGGAGATACGCAGTATTTT.

This clone has just a few counts. The V call is TRBV7-9, the J call TRBJ1-5; TRBD1 agrees at 12 bases. Germline-derived CDR1 and CDR2 are SEHNR and FQNEAQ (reference sequence). The CDR3 sequence is 15 residues long. J gave up 6 bases and V 5 bases, and 5 bases lay outside the gene matches. CDR3 amino acids: CASSRGQGAGQPQHF. The CDR3 DNA follows: TGTGCCAGCAGCCGGGGACAGGGGGCAGGTCAGCCCCAGCATTTT.

This chain links TRBV29-1 with TRBJ1-2, with 11 positions matching TRBD1. The CDR3 covers 14 residues. CDR1 and CDR2 (germline): SQVTM, ANQGSEA. V shed 8 bases, J shed 4 bases, and the junction held 9 bases outside the gene matches. In nucleotides, the CDR3 is TGCAGCACGGGACAGGGGGGAGTGAGCTATGGCTACACCTTC. As protein: CSTGQGGVSYGYTF.